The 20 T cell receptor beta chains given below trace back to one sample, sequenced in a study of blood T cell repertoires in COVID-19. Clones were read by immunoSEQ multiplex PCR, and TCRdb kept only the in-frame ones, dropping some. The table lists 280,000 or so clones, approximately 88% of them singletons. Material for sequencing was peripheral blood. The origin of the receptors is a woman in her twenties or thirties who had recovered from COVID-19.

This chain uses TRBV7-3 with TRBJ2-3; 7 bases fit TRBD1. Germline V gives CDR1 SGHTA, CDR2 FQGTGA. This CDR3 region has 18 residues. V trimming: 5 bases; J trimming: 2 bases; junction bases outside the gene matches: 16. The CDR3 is CASSPETGTSTDTDTQYF. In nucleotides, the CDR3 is TGTGCCAGCAGCCCAGAGACAGGGACCTCAACAGACACAGATACGCAGTATTTT.

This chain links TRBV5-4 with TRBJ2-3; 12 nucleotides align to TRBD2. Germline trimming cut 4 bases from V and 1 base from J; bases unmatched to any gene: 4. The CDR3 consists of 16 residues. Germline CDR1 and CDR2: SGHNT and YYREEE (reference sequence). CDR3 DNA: TGTGCCAGCAGCCTTCGACTAGCGGGGGGCACAGATACGCAGTATTTT. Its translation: CASSLRLAGGTDTQYF.

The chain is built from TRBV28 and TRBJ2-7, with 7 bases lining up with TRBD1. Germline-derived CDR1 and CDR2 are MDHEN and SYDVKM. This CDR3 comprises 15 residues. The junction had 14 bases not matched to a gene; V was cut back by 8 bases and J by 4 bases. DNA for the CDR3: TGTGCCAGCCAATCAACACGGACAGGCCGGTACGAGCAGTACTTC. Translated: CASQSTRTGRYEQYF.

This chain's CDR3 is CASSSPGAYLEQYF. CDR3 in DNA: TGTGCCAGTAGTAGCCCGGGAGCTTATCTGGAGCAGTACTTC. The chain couples TRBV19 to TRBJ2-7; TRBD2 might be the D (6 bases). The CDR3 spans 14 residues. Germline-derived CDR1 and CDR2 are LNHDA and SQIVND (reference sequence). Trimming took 4 bases from V and 7 from J, leaving 17 bases between them.

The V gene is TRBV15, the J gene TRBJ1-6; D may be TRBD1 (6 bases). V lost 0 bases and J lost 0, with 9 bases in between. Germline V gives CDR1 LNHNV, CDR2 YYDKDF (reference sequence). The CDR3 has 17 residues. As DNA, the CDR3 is TGTGCCACCAGCAGAGACAGGGGCAGCTCCTATAATTCACCCCTCCACTTT. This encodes CATSRDRGSSYNSPLHF.

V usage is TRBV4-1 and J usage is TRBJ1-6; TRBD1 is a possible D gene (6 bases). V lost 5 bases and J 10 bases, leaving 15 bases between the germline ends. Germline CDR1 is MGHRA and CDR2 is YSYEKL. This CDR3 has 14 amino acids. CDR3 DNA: TGCGCCAGCAGCTCCGTGGGGGGGCTCTCACCCCTCCACTTT. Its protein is CASSSVGGLSPLHF.

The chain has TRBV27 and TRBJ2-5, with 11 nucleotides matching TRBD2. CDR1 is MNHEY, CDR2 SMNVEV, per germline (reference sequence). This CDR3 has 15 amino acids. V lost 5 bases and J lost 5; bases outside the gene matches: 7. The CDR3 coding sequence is TGTGCCAGCAGTCCTGTAGCGGGGGGGGCGGAGACCCAGTACTTC. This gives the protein CASSPVAGGAETQYF.

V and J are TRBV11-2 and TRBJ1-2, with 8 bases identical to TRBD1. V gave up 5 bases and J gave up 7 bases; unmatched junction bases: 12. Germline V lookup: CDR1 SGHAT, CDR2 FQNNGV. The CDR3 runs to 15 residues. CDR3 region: CASSAPRTGFSGYTF. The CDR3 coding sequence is TGTGCCAGCAGCGCGCCCAGGACAGGGTTTAGTGGCTACACCTTC.

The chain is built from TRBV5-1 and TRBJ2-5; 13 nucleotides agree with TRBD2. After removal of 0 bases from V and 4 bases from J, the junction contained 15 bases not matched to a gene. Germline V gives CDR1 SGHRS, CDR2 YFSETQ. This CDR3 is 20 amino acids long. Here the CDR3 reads CASSLGLPGLAGVLRETQYF. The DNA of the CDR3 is TGCGCCAGCAGCTTGGGGCTCCCCGGACTAGCGGGGGTCTTAAGAGAGACCCAGTACTTC.

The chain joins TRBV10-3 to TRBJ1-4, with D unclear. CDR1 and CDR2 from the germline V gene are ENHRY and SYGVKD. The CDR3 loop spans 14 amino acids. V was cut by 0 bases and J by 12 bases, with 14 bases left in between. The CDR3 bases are TGTGCCATCAGTGAGTCGCAGTTCGCCGTTCAACTGTTTTTT. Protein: CAISESQFAVQLFF.

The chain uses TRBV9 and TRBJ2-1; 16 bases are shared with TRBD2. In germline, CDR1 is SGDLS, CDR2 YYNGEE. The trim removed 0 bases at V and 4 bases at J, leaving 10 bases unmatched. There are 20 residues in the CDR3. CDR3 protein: CASSVGSGTSGGASYNEQFF. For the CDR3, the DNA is TGTGCCAGCAGCGTAGGGTCCGGGACTAGCGGGGGGGCAAGTTACAATGAGCAGTTCTTC.

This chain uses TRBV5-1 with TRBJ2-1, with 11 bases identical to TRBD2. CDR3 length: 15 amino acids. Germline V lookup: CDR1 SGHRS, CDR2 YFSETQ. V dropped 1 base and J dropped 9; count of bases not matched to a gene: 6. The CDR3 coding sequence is TGCGCCAGCAGCTTGTCACTAGCGGGAGACGTTGAGCAGTTCTTC. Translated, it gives CASSLSLAGDVEQFF.

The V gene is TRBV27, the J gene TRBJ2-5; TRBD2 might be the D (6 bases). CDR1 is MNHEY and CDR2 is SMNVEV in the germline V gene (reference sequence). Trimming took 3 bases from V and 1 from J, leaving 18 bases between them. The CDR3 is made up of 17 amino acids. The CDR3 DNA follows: TGTGCCAGCAGTTTTTTGGGTGGGGGAGGTGTCCAAGAGACCCAGTACTTC. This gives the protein CASSFLGGGGVQETQYF.

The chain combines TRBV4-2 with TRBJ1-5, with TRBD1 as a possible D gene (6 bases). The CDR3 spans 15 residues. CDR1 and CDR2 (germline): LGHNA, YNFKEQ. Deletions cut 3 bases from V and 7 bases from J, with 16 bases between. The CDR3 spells CASSQGRGDKQPQHF. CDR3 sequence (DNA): TGTGCCAGCAGCCAGGGGAGGGGGGATAAACAGCCCCAGCATTTT.

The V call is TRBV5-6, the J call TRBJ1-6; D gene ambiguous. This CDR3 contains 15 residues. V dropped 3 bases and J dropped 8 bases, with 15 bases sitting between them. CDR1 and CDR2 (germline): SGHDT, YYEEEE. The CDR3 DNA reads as TGTGCCAGCAGCTCAAAACCGCCCCGGGATTCACCCCTCCACTTT. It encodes CASSSKPPRDSPLHF.

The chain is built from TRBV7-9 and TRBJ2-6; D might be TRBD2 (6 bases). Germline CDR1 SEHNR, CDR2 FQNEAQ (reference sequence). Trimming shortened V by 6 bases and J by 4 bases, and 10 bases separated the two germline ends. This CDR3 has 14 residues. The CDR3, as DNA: TGTGCCAGCAGGTGGGGGGACGGGGCCAACGTCCTGACTTTC. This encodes CASRWGDGANVLTF.

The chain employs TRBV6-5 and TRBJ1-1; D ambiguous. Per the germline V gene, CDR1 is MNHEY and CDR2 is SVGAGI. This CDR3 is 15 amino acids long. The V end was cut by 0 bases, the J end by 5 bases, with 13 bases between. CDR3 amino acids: CASSYSYSVGTEAFF. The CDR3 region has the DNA TGTGCCAGCAGTTACTCCTACAGTGTTGGGACTGAAGCTTTCTTT.

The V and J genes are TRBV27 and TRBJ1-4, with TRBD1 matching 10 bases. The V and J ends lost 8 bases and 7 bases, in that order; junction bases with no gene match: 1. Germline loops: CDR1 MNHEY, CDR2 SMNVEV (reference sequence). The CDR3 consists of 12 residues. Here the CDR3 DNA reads TGTGCCAGCCGGGACAGGGGTGAAAAACTGTTTTTT. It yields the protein CASRDRGEKLFF.

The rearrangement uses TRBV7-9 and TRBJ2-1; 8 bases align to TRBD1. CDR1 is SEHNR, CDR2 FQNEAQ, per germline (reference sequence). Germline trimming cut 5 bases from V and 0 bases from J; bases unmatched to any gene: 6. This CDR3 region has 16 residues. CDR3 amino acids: CASSPRQGSSYNEQFF. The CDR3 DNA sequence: TGTGCCAGCAGCCCACGACAGGGGAGCTCCTACAATGAGCAGTTCTTC.

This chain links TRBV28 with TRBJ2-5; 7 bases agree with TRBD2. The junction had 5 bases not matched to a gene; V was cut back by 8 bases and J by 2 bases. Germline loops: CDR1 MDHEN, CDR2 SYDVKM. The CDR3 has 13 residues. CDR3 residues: CASGGVLQETQYF. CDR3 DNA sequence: TGTGCCAGCGGGGGGGTGTTGCAAGAGACCCAGTACTTC. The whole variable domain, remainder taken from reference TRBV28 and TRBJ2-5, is DVKVTQSSRYLVKRTGEKVFLECVQDMDHENMFWYRQDPGLGLRLIYFSYDVKMKEKGDIPEGYSVSREKKERFSLILESASTNQTSMYLCASGGVLQETQYFGPGTRLLVL.